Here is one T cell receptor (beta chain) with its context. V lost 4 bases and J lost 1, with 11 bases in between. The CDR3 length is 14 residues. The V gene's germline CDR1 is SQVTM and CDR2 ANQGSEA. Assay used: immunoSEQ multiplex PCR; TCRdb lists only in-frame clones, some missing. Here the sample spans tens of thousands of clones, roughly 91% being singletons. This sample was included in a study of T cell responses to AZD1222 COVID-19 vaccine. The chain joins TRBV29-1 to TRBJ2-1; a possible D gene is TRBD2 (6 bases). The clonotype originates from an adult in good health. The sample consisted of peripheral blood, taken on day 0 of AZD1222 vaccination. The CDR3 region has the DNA TGCAGCGTTGGGCGGAGGGAGTCCTACAATGAGCAGTTCTTC. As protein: CSVGRRESYNEQFF.